These 21 T cell receptor beta chains came from one sample sequenced in a study of cytomegalovirus exposure and HLA in healthy donors. Researchers ran the PCR with 60 Vbeta and 13 Jbeta primers. Produced via immunoSEQ multiplex PCR; TCRdb's table is partial and in-frame only. Of approximately 110,000 clones in the sample, 67% were seen once. Sequenced input: PBMCs. The receptors were sampled from a man in his late teens or twenties in good health and CMV-seropositive.

The chain employs TRBV10-1 and TRBJ2-7, with 9 bases aligning to TRBD2. After removal of 0 bases from V and 2 bases from J, the junction contained 2 bases not matched to a gene. Germline assignment: CDR1 WNHNN and CDR2 SYGVQD (reference sequence). This CDR3 is 15 amino acids long. CDR3 amino acids: CASSESSGGTYEQYF. The CDR3 region has the DNA TGCGCCAGCAGTGAGTCTAGCGGGGGCACCTACGAGCAGTACTTC.

The chain recombines TRBV19 with TRBJ2-3; the D gene is possibly TRBD2 (6 bases). CDR1 is LNHDA, CDR2 SQIVND, per germline (reference sequence). V lost 5 bases and J 1 base, leaving 16 bases between the germline ends. The CDR3 is 16 residues long. CDR3 loop: CASSVRTGLRTDTQYF. In nucleotides, the CDR3 is TGTGCCAGTAGTGTGAGGACGGGACTGCGCACAGATACGCAGTATTTT.

The rearrangement joins TRBV14 to TRBJ2-4, with 7 bases aligning to TRBD2. V was pared by 3 bases and J by 11 bases, with 4 bases of the junction left unmatched. Germline values: CDR1 SGHDN, CDR2 FVKESK. The CDR3 sequence is 12 residues long. CDR3 loop: CASSQGGLFQYF. DNA of the CDR3: TGTGCCAGCAGCCAGGGGGGGTTATTTCAGTACTTC.

The J gene is TRBJ2-6, the V gene TRBV6-5; D gene uncertain. Between the trimmed V and J ends, which lost 0 bases and 1 base, there was a span of 7 bases. Germline CDR1 and CDR2: MNHEY and SVGAGI. This CDR3 comprises 16 residues. The CDR3 DNA reads TGTGCCAGCAGTTACTCGAAACAGTCTGGGGCCAACGTCCTGACTTTC. Translation: CASSYSKQSGANVLTF.

This clone showed up just a few times. The chain uses TRBV9 and TRBJ2-7; TRBD1 matches at 9 bases. Germline V gene sequence: CDR1 SGDLS, CDR2 YYNGEE. J gave up 5 bases and V 4 bases, and 13 bases lay outside the gene matches. There are 16 residues in the CDR3. The CDR3 bases are TGTGCCAGCAGCCCGATGGAAACCGGGACAGGGAACGAGCAGTACTTC. It codes for CASSPMETGTGNEQYF.

This sequence joins TRBV2 and TRBJ1-3, with D maybe TRBD1 (6 bases). Trimming took 6 bases from V and 0 from J, leaving 18 bases between them. Germline V gene data show CDR1 as SNHLY and CDR2 as FYNNEI. The CDR3 is 17 residues long. The DNA of the CDR3 is TGTGCCAGCAGCCCAGTGGACAGCCGATACTCTGGAAACACCATATATTTT. This translates into CASSPVDSRYSGNTIYF.

V usage is TRBV5-6 and J usage is TRBJ2-7, with unresolved D. Germline V CDR1 and CDR2: SGHDT, YYEEEE. V lost 4 bases, J lost 3 bases, and 14 bases lay in between. The CDR3 totals 14 residues. The DNA of the CDR3 is TGTGCCAGCAGCCCCCGGAGACCCAGCTACGAGCAGTACGTC. Translating gives CASSPRRPSYEQYV.

The rearrangement links TRBV6-5 to TRBJ2-1, with TRBD1 matching over 10 bases. The CDR3 extends over 14 amino acids. Germline loops: CDR1 MNHEY, CDR2 SVGAGI. V lost 4 bases to trimming and J lost 9 bases; unmatched junction nucleotides: 6. CDR3 sequence (DNA): TGTGCCAGCAGTTCCTGGGGACAGGGGACTGAGCAGTTCTTC. This codes for CASSSWGQGTEQFF.

There are many counts of this clone. V gene TRBV28 combines with J gene TRBJ1-1; D gene ambiguous. With 5 bases removed from V and 2 bases from J, the gap between germline ends came to 9 bases. Germline lookup yields CDR1 MDHEN and CDR2 SYDVKM. This CDR3 contains 13 residues. The CDR3 nucleotides are TGTGCCAGCAGTGGAGGCCTTAACACTGAAGCTTTCTTT. Translation gives CASSGGLNTEAFF.

The chain recombines TRBV10-1 with TRBJ2-5; the match to TRBD1 covers 9 bases. Unmatched junction bases numbered 10, after V lost 3 bases and J lost 11 bases. The V gene's germline CDR1 is WNHNN and CDR2 SYGVQD (reference sequence). The CDR3 totals 14 residues. The CDR3 is CASSETGTGYEQYF. CDR3 DNA sequence: TGCGCCAGCAGTGAAACTGGGACAGGGTATGAGCAGTACTTC.

The V and J genes are TRBV2 and TRBJ2-1, with 9 bases lining up with TRBD2. Per germline, CDR1 SNHLY and CDR2 FYNNEI. The CDR3 is 15 residues long. Trimming took 7 bases from V and 2 from J; bases not matched to a gene: 6. Here the CDR3 reads CASKIGGGAYNEQFF. The CDR3 nucleotides are TGTGCCAGCAAGATCGGCGGGGGGGCCTACAATGAGCAGTTCTTC.

The sample holds one count of this clone. The chain links TRBV28 to TRBJ1-1, with 11 bases identical to TRBD1. Trimming took 6 bases from V and 4 from J; bases not matched to a gene: 7. The CDR3 runs 15 residues. Germline V gene sequence: CDR1 MDHEN, CDR2 SYDVKM. CDR3 amino acids: CASSESGQGGTEAFF. In nucleotides, the CDR3 is TGTGCCAGCAGCGAATCGGGACAGGGGGGCACTGAAGCTTTCTTT.

This clone has just a few counts. The chain recombines TRBV20-1 with TRBJ2-5; D is unresolved. Trimming took off 3 bases at V and 5 bases at J, with 7 bases between the two ends. Germline lookup yields CDR1 DFQATT and CDR2 SNEGSKA (reference sequence). There are 11 residues in the CDR3. The CDR3 DNA sequence: TGCAGTGCTAGTCCGTCGGAGACCCAGTACTTC. It specifies CSASPSETQYF.

This chain connects TRBV5-6 to TRBJ1-6; a weak D match, TRBD1 (5 bases). V was pared by 4 bases and J by 4 bases, with 9 bases between. This CDR3 has 14 residues. In germline, CDR1 is SGHDT, CDR2 YYEEEE. This CDR3 is CASSDAGYNSPLHF. The CDR3 DNA is TGTGCCAGCAGCGACGCAGGGTATAATTCACCCCTCCACTTT.

The V and J genes are TRBV5-5 and TRBJ2-7; D is unclear. Germline loops: CDR1 SGHKS, CDR2 YYEKEE (reference sequence). Trimming left V 4 bases short and J 4 bases short, with 15 bases between. The CDR3 runs to 14 residues. For the CDR3, the DNA is TGTGCCAGCAGCCCGGCGGCGATCCTATACGAGCAGTACGTC. This gives the protein CASSPAAILYEQYV.

This clone was found a few times. The chain has TRBV7-9 and TRBJ2-4, with 9 bases fitting TRBD2. Germline CDR1 and CDR2: SEHNR and FQNEAQ (reference sequence). CDR3 size: 18 residues. After removal of 6 bases from V and 2 bases from J, the junction contained 14 bases not matched to a gene. CDR3 nucleotides: TGTGCCAGCAGGCCCGGGCTAGCGGGGCCCGGATCCAAAAACATTCAGTACTTC. Its translation is CASRPGLAGPGSKNIQYF.

This sequence joins TRBV2 and TRBJ1-1; the D gene is possibly TRBD1 (5 bases). Germline values: CDR1 SNHLY, CDR2 FYNNEI. The CDR3 covers 16 residues. V lost 7 bases, J lost 3 bases, and 21 bases lay in between. The CDR3 sequence: CASKYGGDWDDTEAFF. In DNA, the CDR3 is TGTGCCAGCAAATACGGGGGGGATTGGGATGACACTGAAGCTTTCTTT.

This clone has more than one count but fewer than ten. The rearrangement uses TRBV28 and TRBJ2-1; 8 nucleotides align to TRBD2. The CDR3 extends over 15 amino acids. Germline V lookup: CDR1 MDHEN, CDR2 SYDVKM. The V and J ends lost 5 bases and 6 bases, in that order; junction bases with no gene match: 9. In DNA, the CDR3 is TGTGCCAGCAGTGTAGCCGGGACTAGGTCCAATGAGCAGTTCTTC. This sequence encodes CASSVAGTRSNEQFF.

This clone was seen a handful of times. The chain employs TRBV7-9 and TRBJ1-5; TRBD1 agrees at 8 bases. V lost 5 bases to trimming and J lost 4 bases; unmatched junction nucleotides: 7. Germline CDR1 SEHNR, CDR2 FQNEAQ (reference sequence). This CDR3 spans 15 amino acids. The CDR3: CASSPGDRRNQPQHF. The CDR3, as DNA: TGTGCCAGCAGCCCCGGGGACAGGAGAAATCAGCCCCAGCATTTT.

J is TRBJ2-5 and V is TRBV11-2; TRBD2 agrees at 8 bases. CDR3 size: 17 residues. V was pared by 4 bases and J by 3 bases, with 13 bases of the junction left unmatched. Germline values: CDR1 SGHAT, CDR2 FQNNGV. The CDR3 DNA reads as TGTGCCAGCAGCTCCGCAGGACCGGGGGGGCGCAAAGAGACCCAGTACTTC. As protein: CASSSAGPGGRKETQYF.

This rearrangement joins TRBV5-4 to TRBJ2-7; D is perhaps TRBD2 (5 bases). The germline gives CDR1 SGHNT, CDR2 YYREEE (reference sequence). The CDR3 length is 17 residues. Trimming took off 0 bases at V and 2 bases at J, with 18 bases between the two ends. The CDR3 nucleotides read TGTGCCAGCAGCTTGGAGGGCGGACTTACAATCCCCTACGAGCAGTACTTC. The encoded protein is CASSLEGGLTIPYEQYF.